Sequencing of this TCR beta chain was carried out in a study of CD4 T cell repertoires in COVID-19. The study's findings and limits: In SARS-CoV and/or HKU1 spike cultures, between about 6 and 26% of SARS-CoV-2 clonotypes reappeared. Sharing of several most expanded SARS-CoV-2-reactive clonotypes across memory subsets suggested intraclonal diversification.

These memory T cells were uncultured and sequenced directly after ex vivo isolation. Germline loops: CDR1 MGHRA, CDR2 YSYEKL. Trimming cost V 4 bases and J 2 bases, with 15 bases left between them. CDR3 size: 16 residues. The repertoire was sequenced with immunoSEQ multiplex PCR; TCRdb's copy has only in-frame clones and lacks some. This table holds about 75,000 clones, 83% found once. A word on this clone: Its antigen is not identified.

This specimen was CD4+ T cells from peripheral blood, taken after recovery from COVID-19. The chain joins TRBV4-1 to TRBJ2-1; no clear D. This receptor was obtained from a human donor who had COVID-19. The CDR3 here is CASSPTPALTYNEQFF. As DNA, the CDR3 is TGCGCCAGCAGCCCTACGCCAGCTTTGACCTACAATGAGCAGTTCTTC.